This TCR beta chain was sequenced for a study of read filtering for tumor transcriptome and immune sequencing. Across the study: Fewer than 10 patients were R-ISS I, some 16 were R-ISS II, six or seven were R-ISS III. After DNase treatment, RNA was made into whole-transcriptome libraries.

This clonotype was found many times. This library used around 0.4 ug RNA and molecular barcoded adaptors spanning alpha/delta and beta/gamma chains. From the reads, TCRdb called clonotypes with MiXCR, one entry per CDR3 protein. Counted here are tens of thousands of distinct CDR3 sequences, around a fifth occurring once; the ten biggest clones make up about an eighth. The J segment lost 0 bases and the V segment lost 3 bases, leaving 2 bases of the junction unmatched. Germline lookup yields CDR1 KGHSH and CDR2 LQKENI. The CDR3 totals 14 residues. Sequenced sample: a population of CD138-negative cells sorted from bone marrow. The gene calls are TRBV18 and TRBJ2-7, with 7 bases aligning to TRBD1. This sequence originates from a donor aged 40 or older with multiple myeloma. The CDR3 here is CASSPDRSSYEQYF. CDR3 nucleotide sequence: TGTGCCAGCTCACCGGACAGGAGCTCCTACGAGCAGTACTTC. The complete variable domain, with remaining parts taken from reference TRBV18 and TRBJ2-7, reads NAGVMQNPRHLVRRRGQEARLRCSPMKGHSHVYWYRQLPEEGLKFMVYLQKENIIDESGMPKERFSAEFPKEGPSILRIQQVVRGDSAAYFCASSPDRSSYEQYFGPGTRLTVT.